A selection of T cell receptor beta chains follows, all from one sample in a study of blood T cells in healthy people across ages. Each CDR3 protein gets one entry after TCRdb re-called the 5' RACE reads with MiXCR. Of over 600,000 distinct CDR3 sequences in the sample, 56% were seen once. The sample consisted of blood. These receptors were taken from a man in his forties in good health. Each CDR3 is given with its conserved first and last residue. The order of the fields is clone size, V gene, J gene, D gene, CDR3 protein, CDR3 DNA. D genes are given only for firm matches. Size values are once, few and many counts, or a class for expanded clones, and some rows have none.

>once|TRBV4-2|TRBJ2-1|NA
CASSQESGPNEQFF
TGTGCCAGCAGCCAAGAGTCGGGGCCCAATGAGCAGTTCTTC
>NA|TRBV5-1|TRBJ2-7|NA
CASSLVGSRSEQYF
TGCGCCAGCAGCTTGGTAGGGTCAAGGAGCGAGCAGTACTTC
>many|TRBV20-1|TRBJ2-1|TRBD2
CSASTSGSSNEQFF
TGCAGTGCTTCCACTAGCGGGAGTTCCAATGAGCAGTTCTTC
>NA|TRBV29-1|TRBJ2-1|NA
CSVGGWAGRSHLNEQFF
TGCAGCGTTGGGGGATGGGCAGGTCGTTCCCACTTGAATGAGCAGTTCTTC
>NA|TRBV29-1|TRBJ1-1|NA
CSVAGTGEAFF
TGCAGCGTTGCAGGGACCGGGGAAGCTTTCTTT
>NA|TRBV4-1|TRBJ2-2|NA
CASSQEPDLNTGELFF
TGCGCCAGCAGCCAAGAGCCTGACCTTAACACCGGGGAGCTGTTTTTT
>NA|TRBV7-3|TRBJ2-7|NA
CASSNGLGSSYEQYF
TGTGCCAGCAGCAACGGGTTGGGGAGCTCCTACGAGCAGTACTTC
>NA|TRBV20-1|TRBJ1-2|TRBD1
CSAILTGAKSNYGYTF
TGCAGTGCTATCTTGACAGGGGCCAAATCTAACTATGGCTACACCTTC
>NA|TRBV20-1|TRBJ2-5|NA
CSVRVSGQQETQYF
TGCAGTGTTAGAGTGTCGGGGCAACAAGAGACCCAGTACTTC
>NA|TRBV11-2|TRBJ1-4|NA
CASSLGPQEKLFF
TGTGCCAGCAGCTTAGGTCCTCAGGAAAAACTGTTTTTT
>few|TRBV9|TRBJ1-5|NA
CASSAAGGDNQPQHF
TGTGCCAGCAGCGCGGCGGGGGGGGATAATCAGCCCCAGCATTTT
>NA|TRBV29-1|TRBJ2-7|NA
CSVEDALSYEQYF
TGCAGCGTTGAAGACGCACTCTCCTACGAGCAGTACTTC
>NA|TRBV6-5|TRBJ2-7|NA
CATIGLVGYEQYF
TGTGCCACCATCGGACTGGTGGGCTACGAGCAGTACTTC
>NA|TRBV12-3/TRBV12-4|TRBJ2-1|NA
CASSRVLGDGAVRGEQFF
TGTGCCAGCAGCCGTGTACTAGGGGATGGGGCGGTCCGGGGTGAGCAGTTCTTC
>NA|TRBV7-9|TRBJ2-1|NA
CASSPGLGYEQFF
TGTGCCAGCAGCCCCGGTCTGGGCTATGAGCAGTTCTTC
>NA|TRBV7-3|TRBJ2-7|TRBD2
CASSILAGGLYEQYF
TGTGCCAGCAGTATACTAGCGGGAGGGCTGTATGAGCAGTACTTC
>few|TRBV5-1|TRBJ2-5|TRBD2
CASSPTSGGVEETQYF
TGCGCCAGCAGCCCGACTAGCGGGGGGGTCGAAGAGACCCAGTACTTC
>once|TRBV3-1|TRBJ2-2|TRBD2
CASSRLTGGNTGELFF
TGTGCCAGCAGCCGTCTCACGGGGGGGAACACCGGGGAGCTGTTTTTT
>few|TRBV15|TRBJ2-5|TRBD2
CATSRMGLAGVETQYF
TGTGCCACCAGCAGGATGGGACTAGCGGGAGTAGAGACCCAGTACTTC
>NA|TRBV9|TRBJ2-1|NA
CASSVAAHEQFF
TGTGCCAGCAGCGTAGCGGCCCATGAGCAGTTCTTC
>once|TRBV11-2|TRBJ2-6|NA
CASSLGLRSGANVLTF
TGTGCCAGCAGCTTAGGCCTCCGGAGTGGGGCCAACGTCCTGACTTTC
>few|TRBV9|TRBJ2-5|TRBD2
CASSASGGGETQYF
TGTGCCAGCAGCGCTAGCGGGGGGGGTGAGACCCAGTACTTC
>NA|TRBV29-1|TRBJ2-5|NA
CSVNRDGERGTQYF
TGCAGCGTTAACCGGGACGGGGAACGAGGGACCCAGTACTTC
>NA|TRBV5-5|TRBJ2-3|TRBD2
CASSFLAGEMDTQYF
TGTGCCAGCAGCTTTCTGGCGGGAGAGATGGATACGCAGTATTTT
>few|TRBV2|TRBJ2-3|NA
CASSVTGSKRDTQYF
TGTGCCAGCAGTGTGACGGGGAGTAAAAGAGATACGCAGTATTTT
>once|TRBV5-1|TRBJ2-1|NA
CASSADYYNEQFF
TGCGCCAGCAGCGCTGACTATTACAATGAGCAGTTCTTC
>NA|TRBV7-2|TRBJ1-6|NA
CASSLAGAHNSPLHF
TGTGCCAGCAGCTTAGCCGGGGCCCACAATTCACCCCTCCACTTT
>NA|TRBV27|TRBJ1-1|NA
CASSLGRINTEAFF
TGTGCCAGCAGTTTGGGCAGGATAAACACTGAAGCTTTCTTT
>NA|TRBV6-2/TRBV6-3|TRBJ2-6|NA
CASSYSSRFDRPSGANVLTF
TGTGCCAGCAGTTACTCGTCACGTTTTGACAGGCCCTCTGGGGCCAACGTCCTGACTTTC
>few|TRBV24-1|TRBJ2-5|NA
CATSDLLEGRETQYF
TGTGCCACCAGTGATTTGCTCGAGGGTAGAGAGACCCAGTACTTC
>NA|TRBV27|TRBJ2-2|NA
CASSQTAGTGTTGELFF
TGTGCCAGCAGCCAAACCGCCGGGACTGGAACCACCGGGGAGCTGTTTTTT
>few|TRBV20-1|TRBJ2-5|NA
CSAPGETQYF
TGCAGTGCTCCCGGGGAGACCCAGTACTTC